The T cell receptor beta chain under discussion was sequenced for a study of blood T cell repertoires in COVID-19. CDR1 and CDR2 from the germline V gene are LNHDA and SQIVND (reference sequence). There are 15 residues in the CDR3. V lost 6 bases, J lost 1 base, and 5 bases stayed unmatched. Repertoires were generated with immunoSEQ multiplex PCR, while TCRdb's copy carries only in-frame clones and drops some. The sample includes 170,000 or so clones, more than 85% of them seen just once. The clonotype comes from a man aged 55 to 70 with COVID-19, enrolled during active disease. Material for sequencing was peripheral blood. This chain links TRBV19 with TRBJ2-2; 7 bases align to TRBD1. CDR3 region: CASRPGTENTGELFF. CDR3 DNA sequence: TGTGCCAGTAGACCAGGGACAGAGAACACCGGGGAGCTGTTTTTT.